This T cell receptor beta chain was recovered during a study of T cells after yellow fever vaccination (dated by TCRdb to about 2019). Context from the whole study: The SMART-Seq v4 Ultra Low Input RNA kit was used to prepare libraries from fractions with low cell numbers. Bulk TCR alpha and beta repertoires were sequenced longitudinally to track T-cell clones before and after primary and booster YFV17D yellow fever vaccination. Two healthy male donors, one aged 18 to 30 and one aged 30 to 40 years, made up the cohort. Blood was drawn at multiple timepoints before and after primary and secondary immunization, with bulk PBMC replicates and cell subsets isolated. Overall study outcomes, separate from this receptor: Computational filtering was needed because FACS-sorted repertoires could contain abundant contaminating clonotypes from the bulk population. A small fraction of clonotypes showed up in both the CD4 and CD8 compartments, probably as a result of convergent recombination. The secondary T-cell response was found to be weaker but faster than the primary response, with a peak reached on day 5 rather than on day 15. The study included only a couple of donors, which limits how far the findings can be generalized. After the booster, most of the clones that had expanded following primary vaccination were detected again (just under 97% of CD4 and around 88% of CD8), which suggests that memory was broadly maintained.

The sample's treatment or condition label, in plain terms: live attenuated yellow fever vaccine strain. A standard Ficoll-Paque protocol was used to isolate PBMCs from peripheral blood. CD4 and CD8 T-cell fractions were isolated with Dynabeads CD4 and CD8 positive selection kits. TriZol was used to extract RNA from bulk PBMCs, CD4 and CD8 fractions, and dextramer-positive and dextramer-negative fractions. TCR cDNA was made using 5'RACE template switching, a step that added a universal primer site and unique molecular identifiers. Priming for cDNA synthesis came from both the TCR alpha and TCR beta constant segments. Libraries were amplified in two PCR steps, with sample barcodes and sequencing adapters added in the second step. Libraries were sequenced on Illumina HiSeq 2500 (2x100 bp) or NovaSeq (2x150 bp). Per the authors' processing: Demultiplexing of reads and collapsing into UMI consensus sequences were performed with MIGEC, and V(D)J alignment was carried out with MiXCR. Vaccine-responding clonotypes were defined with edgeR using replicate PBMC samples, requiring FDR below 0.01 and a log2 fold change above 5 up to day 15. Each bulk clonotype was labeled CD4 or CD8 based on which sequenced repertoire, CD4 or CD8, contained the clonotype at higher abundance. TCRdb reanalyzed the raw reads on its own, using fastp at Q25 for trimming and MiXCR for clone calling, and kept in-frame beta chains. Each entry is one CDR3 protein sequence, shown with its most common DNA and genes. TCRdb's processing, not the study's, gives the V and J calls here. Across this sample there are about 47,000 distinct CDR3 sequences, with roughly 7.3% seen only once. The ten top clones hold roughly 27% of the sample.

Worth noting for this clonotype: Its antigen is unknown. No qualities accompany the bases; no much larger clone lies one base away.

Looking up the germline V gene yields CDR1 SGHNT and CDR2 YENEEA. The cysteine opens and the phenylalanine closes a CDR3 of 15 amino acids. Solely the CDR3 DNA is kept, with 45 bases framed from the first base. Relative to germline, V is missing 5 bases and J is missing 5 bases, with 8 bases of the junction outside any gene match. The specimen comprised CD8+ T cells sorted from PBMCs, sampled more than 13 days after the first yellow fever vaccination. Recombination connected TRBV11-3 to TRBJ2-1; the central 8 bases match TRBD2. This TCR was sampled from a man aged 18-30 years who received the YFV17D yellow fever vaccine. At the DNA level, the sequence is TGTGCCAGCAGCCCCGGGGGGGCCAACCACAATGAGCAGTTCTTC. The resulting protein is CASSPGGANHNEQFF.